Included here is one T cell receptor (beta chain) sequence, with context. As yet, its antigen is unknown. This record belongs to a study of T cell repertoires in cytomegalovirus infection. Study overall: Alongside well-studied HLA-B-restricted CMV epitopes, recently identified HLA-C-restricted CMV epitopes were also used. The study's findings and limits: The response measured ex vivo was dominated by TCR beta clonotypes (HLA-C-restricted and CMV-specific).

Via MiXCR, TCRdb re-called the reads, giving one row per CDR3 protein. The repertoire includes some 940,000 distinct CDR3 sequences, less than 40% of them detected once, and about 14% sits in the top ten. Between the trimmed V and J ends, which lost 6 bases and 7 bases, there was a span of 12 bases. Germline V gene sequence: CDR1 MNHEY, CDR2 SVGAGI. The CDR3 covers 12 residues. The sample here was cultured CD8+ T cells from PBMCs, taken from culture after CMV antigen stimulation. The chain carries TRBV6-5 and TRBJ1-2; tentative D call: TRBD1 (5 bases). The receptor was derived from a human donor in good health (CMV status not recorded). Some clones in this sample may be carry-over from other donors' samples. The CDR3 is CASRPQGGGYTF. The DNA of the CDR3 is TGTGCCAGCAGGCCCCAGGGCGGTGGCTACACCTTC.